The 6 T cell receptor beta chains given below trace back to one sample, sequenced in a study of shared clonotypes between healthy human individuals. Only in-frame clones appear in the TCRdb table, and some are missing; sequencing was by immunoSEQ multiplex PCR. This table has under 2,500,000 clones, approximately 94% appearing once. The sample was naive CD4+ T cells sorted from blood. Subset indicated: CD45RA+ positively selected. These receptors came from a man in his late teens or twenties in good health.

This clone was recorded once. The rearrangement uses TRBV29-1 and TRBJ2-5; D not certain. The length of the CDR3 is 15 residues. V gave up 2 bases and J gave up 1 base, with 14 bases separating them. The germline V gene has CDR1 SQVTM and CDR2 ANQGSEA. CDR3 in DNA: TGCAGCGTTGAATTGCGGCGTGGGGTCCAAGAGACCCAGTACTTC. Translating gives CSVELRRGVQETQYF.

This sequence joins TRBV7-6 and TRBJ2-7; D perhaps matches TRBD2 (6 bases). V dropped 0 bases and J dropped 5 bases, with 17 bases sitting between them. Germline V gene lookup returns CDR1 SGHVS and CDR2 FNYEAQ. The CDR3 contains 16 residues. CDR3 residues: CASSLAGTRGKNEQYF. CDR3 DNA: TGTGCCAGCAGCTTAGCGGGTACCCGGGGGAAAAACGAGCAGTACTTC.

The V and J genes are TRBV30 and TRBJ2-1; TRBD2 matches at 8 bases. This CDR3 region has 13 residues. The V gene's germline CDR1 is GTSNPN and CDR2 SVGIG (reference sequence). Trimming cost V 1 base and J 5 bases; bases outside gene matches: 1. The CDR3 nucleotides are TGTGCCTGGAGTGGACTAGCGAACAATGAGCAGTTCTTC. Its protein is CAWSGLANNEQFF. Filled out from reference TRBV30 and TRBJ2-1, the complete variable domain reads SQTIHQWPATLVQPVGSPLSLECTVEGTSNPNLYWYRQAAGRGLQLLFYSVGIGQISSEVPQNLSASRPQDRQFILSSKKLLLSDSGFYLCAWSGLANNEQFFGPGTRLTVL.

The chain combines TRBV28 with TRBJ1-6; TRBD1 matches at 7 bases. The CDR3 is made up of 16 amino acids. Trimming removed 1 base from V and 0 bases from J; junction bases left unmatched: 0. Germline V CDR1 and CDR2: MDHEN, SYDVKM. The CDR3 coding sequence is TGTGCCAGCAGTTTATCAGGGGGCTCCTATAATTCACCCCTCCACTTT. Residues: CASSLSGGSYNSPLHF.

Concerning this clone itself: This specimen includes other DNA sequences encoding the same CDR3. This chain joins TRBV6-4 and TRBJ1-2; 7 nucleotides align to TRBD1. CDR1 is MRHNA, CDR2 SNTAGT, per germline. The J segment lost 5 bases and the V segment lost 4 bases, leaving 4 bases of the junction unmatched. The CDR3 extends over 13 amino acids. The CDR3 coding sequence is TGTGCCAGCAGTGGCCAGGGGGGATATGGCTACACCTTC. Its protein product is CASSGQGGYGYTF.

The gene calls are TRBV5-1 and TRBJ2-7; 9 bases map to TRBD1. The CDR3 extends over 14 amino acids. Germline V gene data show CDR1 as SGHRS and CDR2 as YFSETQ. The V gene end was trimmed by 4 bases and the J gene end by 2 bases; junction bases not matched to a gene: 4. The CDR3: CASSVWDRAYEQYF. The DNA for the CDR3 is TGCGCCAGCAGCGTATGGGACAGGGCCTACGAGCAGTACTTC.